The next 12 T cell receptor beta chains were all read from a single sample in a study of blood T cell repertoires in COVID-19 (TCRdb year 2020). The method behind the library was the immunoSEQ multiplex PCR assay. TCRdb mirrors the immuneACCESS table, restricted to in-frame sequences. Some clones are absent from its copies; in checked studies, under half trace to an unresolved V gene, and the reason for the others is unknown. In this sample the table shows about 260,000 clones, about 90% of which occur a single time. 1.5% of the sample is held by the ten biggest clonotypes. The sequenced sample was peripheral blood. The source of these receptors is a woman between 35 and 50 years old who had recovered from COVID-19.

The gene calls are TRBV18 and TRBJ2-2; 10 nucleotides agree with TRBD1. There are 17 residues in the CDR3. The V and J ends lost 3 bases and 3 bases, in that order; junction bases with no gene match: 7. Germline values: CDR1 KGHSH, CDR2 LQKENI. CDR3 region: CASSPAGTGVDTGELFF. Here the CDR3 DNA reads TGTGCCAGCTCACCCGCGGGGACAGGGGTCGACACCGGGGAGCTGTTTTTT.

This chain joins TRBV18 and TRBJ1-1; 12 nucleotides line up with TRBD1. Germline trimming cut 6 bases from V and 1 base from J; bases unmatched to any gene: 12. The CDR3 length is 18 residues. The V gene's germline CDR1 is KGHSH and CDR2 LQKENI. CDR3 bases: TGTGCCAGCTCGCCCTTAGGGACAGGGGGCGCCGGGAACACTGAAGCTTTCTTT. Translating gives CASSPLGTGGAGNTEAFF.

V usage is TRBV7-2 and J usage is TRBJ2-3; D possibly corresponds to TRBD2 (5 bases). The CDR3 totals 14 residues. Germline V gives CDR1 SGHTA, CDR2 FQGNSA. V lost 3 bases, J lost 4 bases, and 11 bases lay in between. The CDR3 spells CASSLAVGADTQYF. The DNA of the CDR3 is TGTGCCAGCAGCTTGGCGGTCGGGGCAGATACGCAGTATTTT. Looking up the rest from reference TRBV7-2 and TRBJ2-3 gives the full variable domain: GAGVSQSPSNKVTEKGKDVELRCDPISGHTALYWYRQSLGQGLEFLIYFQGNSAPDKSGLPSDRFSAERTGGSVSTLTIQRTQQEDSAVYLCASSLAVGADTQYFGPGTRLTVL.

This clone appeared once. The rearrangement uses TRBV13 and TRBJ2-7; 10 bases line up with TRBD1. CDR3 length: 16 amino acids. The V and J ends lost 4 bases and 4 bases, in that order; junction bases with no gene match: 10. Per the germline V gene, CDR1 is PRHDT and CDR2 is FYEKMQ (reference sequence). CDR3 region: CASSSTAGQGIYEQYF. The CDR3, as DNA: TGTGCCAGCAGCTCCACGGCGGGACAGGGGATTTACGAGCAGTACTTC.

V is TRBV6-2 or TRBV6-3 and J is TRBJ1-5, with D possibly being TRBD1 (5 bases). CDR1 and CDR2 from the germline V gene are MNHEY and SVGEGT. The ends were cut back, 4 bases at V and 0 bases at J, with 16 bases in the middle. The CDR3 length is 17 residues. In nucleotides, the CDR3 is TGTGCCAGCAGTTTCCGCTACCCTAGGGGTAGCAATCAGCCCCAGCATTTT. Protein: CASSFRYPRGSNQPQHF.

The V and J genes are TRBV3-1 (or the pseudogene TRBV3-2) and TRBJ2-7, with D possibly matching TRBD1 (7 bases). The CDR3 covers 19 residues. Germline V gene sequence: CDR1 LGHDT, CDR2 YNNKEL (reference sequence). Trimming cost V 3 bases and J 2 bases, with 26 bases left between them. CDR3 nucleotides: TGTGCCAGCAGCCAGGAGTCGAGTCGGGCGGGACAGTGGGCCTACGAGCAGTACTTC. Translating gives CASSQESSRAGQWAYEQYF.

The CDR3 spells CASSYRQVTNYGYTF. The CDR3 DNA follows: TGTGCCAGCAGTTACAGGCAGGTGACTAACTATGGCTACACCTTC. The chain carries TRBV6-5 and TRBJ1-2, with D unresolved. Trimming took 2 bases from V and 0 from J, leaving 10 bases between them. The CDR3 covers 15 residues. The germline V gene encodes CDR1 MNHEY and CDR2 SVGAGI.

This clone was seen once. This rearrangement joins TRBV3-1 (or the pseudogene TRBV3-2) to TRBJ2-2; 9 bases are shared with TRBD2. V lost 1 base and J lost 8; bases outside the gene matches: 8. The germline V gene has CDR1 LGHDT and CDR2 YNNKEL (reference sequence). This CDR3 has 16 residues. CDR3 sequence: CASSQGRSSGAGELFF. The DNA for the CDR3 is TGTGCCAGCAGCCAAGGAAGGTCTAGCGGGGCTGGGGAGCTGTTTTTT.

This chain uses TRBV7-2 with TRBJ2-1; a possible D gene is TRBD2 (7 bases). Between the trimmed V and J ends, which lost 1 base and 10 bases, there was a span of 17 bases. CDR1 SGHTA and CDR2 FQGNSA come from the germline V gene. The CDR3 runs 15 residues. The CDR3 region has the DNA TGTGCCAGCAGCTTAGAGGGGGGGGCTATTGTCGAGCAGTTCTTC. Its protein is CASSLEGGAIVEQFF.

The V call is TRBV10-3, the J call TRBJ2-5; no definite D call. Germline V gene data show CDR1 as ENHRY and CDR2 as SYGVKD. CDR3 length equals 13 residues. V gave up 4 bases and J gave up 7 bases, with 13 bases separating them. For the CDR3, the DNA is TGTGCCATCAGTGTGGTCTTATACGGGACCCAGTACTTC. Translating gives CAISVVLYGTQYF.

In its sample, this clone was seen once. The chain combines TRBV19 with TRBJ2-1; 8 bases match TRBD1. The CDR3 is 12 residues long. Looked up from germline, CDR1 is LNHDA and CDR2 is SQIVND (reference sequence). The CDR3 loop is CATGQGANEQFF. CDR3 bases: TGTGCTACGGGGCAGGGGGCCAATGAGCAGTTCTTC.

This chain uses TRBV18 with TRBJ2-7; weak D call: TRBD1 (5 bases). V lost 1 base and J lost 4, with 14 bases in between. CDR3 length equals 15 residues. Germline CDR1 KGHSH, CDR2 LQKENI. The chain's CDR3 is CASSPQDIPGYEQYF. CDR3 sequence (DNA): TGTGCCAGCTCACCACAGGACATCCCCGGGTACGAGCAGTACTTC. Full variable domain (missing parts from reference TRBV18 and TRBJ2-7): NAGVMQNPRHLVRRRGQEARLRCSPMKGHSHVYWYRQLPEEGLKFMVYLQKENIIDESGMPKERFSAEFPKEGPSILRIQQVVRGDSAAYFCASSPQDIPGYEQYFGPGTRLTVT.